The 32 T cell receptor beta chains below come from one sample, sequenced in a study of cytomegalovirus exposure and HLA in healthy donors. The PCR used 60 Vbeta and 13 Jbeta primers. Assay used: immunoSEQ multiplex PCR; TCRdb lists only in-frame clones, some missing. Counted here are under 200,000 clones, 62% occurring once; the ten biggest clones make up roughly 2.9%. The sequencing sample was made of PBMCs. These receptors were taken from a middle-aged man in good health and CMV-seronegative.

The chain has TRBV18 and TRBJ2-7, with a possible D match to TRBD2 (6 bases). V shed 3 bases and J shed 0 bases, with 9 bases lying between them. CDR1 is KGHSH and CDR2 is LQKENI in the germline V gene. This CDR3 region has 14 residues. The CDR3 region has the DNA TGTGCCAGCTCACCGGCGGGGTCCTCCTACGAGCAGTACTTC. It codes for CASSPAGSSYEQYF.

The gene calls are TRBV6-4 and TRBJ2-7, with 12 bases lining up with TRBD2. With 3 bases clipped from V and 0 bases from J, the junction kept 9 bases outside the gene matches. Germline values: CDR1 MRHNA, CDR2 SNTAGT. The CDR3 extends over 18 amino acids. The DNA for the CDR3 is TGTGCCAGCAGTGATCCCGGGACTAGCGGGCCTAGCTCCTACGAGCAGTACTTC. This sequence encodes CASSDPGTSGPSSYEQYF.

The V gene is TRBV18, the J gene TRBJ2-5, with 7 bases matching TRBD1. Germline assignment: CDR1 KGHSH and CDR2 LQKENI. The CDR3 covers 17 residues. The J segment lost 0 bases and the V segment lost 8 bases, leaving 15 bases of the junction unmatched. The CDR3 DNA reads as TGTGCCAGCGTCCTCCATCCTCGGACAGGCCACCAAGAGACCCAGTACTTC. Its protein product is CASVLHPRTGHQETQYF.

V gene TRBV7-3 combines with J gene TRBJ2-1, with 9 bases that match TRBD2. The CDR3 has 15 residues. Germline V gene lookup returns CDR1 SGHTA and CDR2 FQGTGA. Trimming at V came to 5 bases and at J to 2 bases, leaving 4 bases not matched to a gene. In DNA, the CDR3 is TGTGCCAGCAGCCTCGGACTAGCGACCTACAATGAGCAGTTCTTC. It yields the protein CASSLGLATYNEQFF.

V gene TRBV4-1 combines with J gene TRBJ1-1; no clear D. V was pared by 4 bases and J by 2 bases, with 14 bases between. The CDR3 runs to 15 residues. In germline, CDR1 is MGHRA, CDR2 YSYEKL. The CDR3 nucleotides are TGCGCCAGCAGCCGGATTGGGCAGGCCAACACTGAAGCTTTCTTT. Translated: CASSRIGQANTEAFF.

This chain links TRBV30 with TRBJ1-5, with D uncertain. The V and J ends lost 1 base and 4 bases respectively, with 11 bases between them. The CDR3 runs 14 residues. Per germline, CDR1 GTSNPN and CDR2 SVGIG (reference sequence). CDR3 sequence: CAWSATRGNQPQHF. The CDR3 DNA reads as TGTGCCTGGAGTGCCACAAGAGGGAATCAGCCCCAGCATTTT.

The V call is TRBV19, the J call TRBJ1-2; D remains ambiguous. This CDR3 contains 15 residues. Germline loops: CDR1 LNHDA, CDR2 SQIVND (reference sequence). V lost 2 bases, J lost 8 bases, and 18 bases lay in between. This CDR3 reads CASSITITSVEGYTF. CDR3 coding DNA: TGTGCCAGTAGTATAACCATAACAAGTGTGGAGGGCTACACCTTC.

This clone was seen more than once but under ten times. Additional DNA sequences in this sample encode the identical CDR3. This sequence joins TRBV27 and TRBJ2-7, with 8 nucleotides matching TRBD1. The germline gives CDR1 MNHEY, CDR2 SMNVEV (reference sequence). With V trimmed by 6 bases and J by 4 bases, 5 bases remained unmatched. This CDR3 region has 13 residues. CDR3 bases: TGTGCCAGCAGGCGACAGGGGTCATACGAGCAGTACTTC. Translating gives CASRRQGSYEQYF.

J is TRBJ2-2 and V is TRBV10-3; tentative D call: TRBD2 (5 bases). Germline V gene lookup returns CDR1 ENHRY and CDR2 SYGVKD. The CDR3 spans 12 residues. Trimming pared 9 bases from V and 6 bases from J, leaving 11 bases between. The CDR3 reads CAIATSSGELFF. DNA for the CDR3: TGTGCCATTGCAACTAGTTCCGGGGAGCTGTTTTTT.

V usage is TRBV5-4 and J usage is TRBJ2-3; 9 bases align to TRBD2. Germline V gene data show CDR1 as SGHNT and CDR2 as YYREEE (reference sequence). The CDR3 is 18 amino acids. The ends lost 1 base at V and 0 bases at J; junction bases unmatched: 9. The CDR3 nucleotides read TGTGCCAGCAGCTTGCCGGGGGGCGGGGGGGCTAGCACAGATACGCAGTATTTT. Translated, it gives CASSLPGGGGASTDTQYF.

This chain links TRBV29-1 with TRBJ2-7; TRBD1 matches 10 bases. The CDR3 length is 14 residues. V lost 4 bases, J lost 2 bases, and 5 bases stayed unmatched. CDR1 is SQVTM and CDR2 is ANQGSEA in the germline V gene. The CDR3, as DNA: TGCAGCGTTGGTGAGGGGACAGGGGCCTACGAGCAGTACTTC. Amino acids: CSVGEGTGAYEQYF.

V gene TRBV18 combines with J gene TRBJ2-5; D is possibly TRBD1 (6 bases). This CDR3 region has 15 residues. V lost 0 bases and J 1 base, leaving 9 bases between the germline ends. Germline V gene lookup returns CDR1 KGHSH and CDR2 LQKENI. In DNA form, the CDR3 reads TGTGCCAGCTCACCACCGCCAGGGGTCCAAGAGACCCAGTACTTC. It yields the protein CASSPPPGVQETQYF. The full variable domain, its missing parts supplied by reference TRBV18 and TRBJ2-5, is NAGVMQNPRHLVRRRGQEARLRCSPMKGHSHVYWYRQLPEEGLKFMVYLQKENIIDESGMPKERFSAEFPKEGPSILRIQQVVRGDSAAYFCASSPPPGVQETQYFGPGTRLLVL.

This clone was observed a handful of times. This chain joins TRBV7-3 and TRBJ2-3, with D perhaps matching TRBD2 (5 bases). There are 13 residues in the CDR3. Trimming removed 4 bases at V and 3 bases at J, with 8 bases between. The germline CDR1 and CDR2 sequences are SGHTA and FQGTGA. The CDR3 DNA follows: TGTGCCAGCAGCTCTTTAGCGACAGATACGCAGTATTTT. It is translated as CASSSLATDTQYF.

This clone was detected only a few times. The junction departs from germline at one end; a sequencing error may be responsible. CDR3: CSSSLFPPPSSGEDTQYF. The CDR3 nucleotides read TGTTCCAGCAGCTTATTCCCCCCGCCCAGTTCAGGGGAAGATACGCAGTATTTT. The chain joins TRBV7-9 to TRBJ2-3, with D possibly being TRBD1 (6 bases). This CDR3 region has 18 residues. CDR1 SEHNR and CDR2 FQNEAQ come from the germline V gene (reference sequence).

Ten or more counts support this clone. The V gene is TRBV5-6, the J gene TRBJ1-1; possible D gene TRBD1, 5 bases. This CDR3 region has 15 residues. Germline V gene data show CDR1 as SGHDT and CDR2 as YYEEEE. Trimming left V 1 base short and J 4 bases short, with 14 bases between. This CDR3 reads CASSLSGGVGTEAFF. The CDR3 coding sequence is TGTGCCAGCAGCTTGTCGGGAGGGGTGGGCACTGAAGCTTTCTTT.

This chain links TRBV28 with TRBJ2-7; the D is unclear. The ends were cut back, 3 bases at V and 2 bases at J, with 8 bases in the middle. This CDR3 spans 13 amino acids. Germline assignment: CDR1 MDHEN and CDR2 SYDVKM. In DNA, the CDR3 is TGTGCCAGCAGTTTCTCCAGTACCTACGAGCAGTACTTC. Its translation is CASSFSSTYEQYF.

The rearrangement joins TRBV2 to TRBJ2-1, with TRBD1 matching over 11 bases. The CDR3 has 16 residues. The J segment lost 7 bases and the V segment lost 2 bases, leaving 7 bases of the junction unmatched. Germline CDR1 is SNHLY and CDR2 is FYNNEI. Here the CDR3 reads CASSEIGTGGSNEQFF. The CDR3 DNA follows: TGTGCCAGCAGTGAAATAGGGACAGGGGGAAGTAATGAGCAGTTCTTC.

Only one count was recorded for this clone. This chain connects TRBV9 to TRBJ2-1; D possibly corresponds to TRBD2 (7 bases). This CDR3 comprises 18 residues. Germline lookup yields CDR1 SGDLS and CDR2 YYNGEE. V shed 1 base and J shed 2 bases, with 19 bases lying between them. CDR3 bases: TGTGCCAGCAGCGTACGGCGGACTAGGGGGGCCCCCTACAATGAGCAGTTCTTC. Translation: CASSVRRTRGAPYNEQFF. Drawing the rest from reference TRBV9 and TRBJ2-1, the complete variable domain is DSGVTQTPKHLITATGQRVTLRCSPRSGDLSVYWYQQSLDQGLQFLIQYYNGEERAKGNILERFSAQQFPDLHSELNLSSLELGDSALYFCASSVRRTRGAPYNEQFFGPGTRLTVL.

J is TRBJ2-2 and V is TRBV4-2, with 7 bases aligning to TRBD1. CDR1 LGHNA and CDR2 YNFKEQ come from the germline V gene. The CDR3 sequence is 15 residues long. Trimming at V came to 4 bases and at J to 4 bases, leaving 6 bases not matched to a gene. CDR3 amino acids: CASSPPTGFTGELFF. The CDR3 DNA sequence: TGTGCCAGCAGCCCCCCGACAGGGTTCACCGGGGAGCTGTTTTTT.

A single count supports this clone. Distinct nucleotide sequences in the sample also encode this CDR3. The chain is built from TRBV30 and TRBJ1-5; D perhaps matches TRBD1 (5 bases). The CDR3 length is 13 residues. Trimming removed 2 bases at V and 4 bases at J, with 9 bases between. Germline V gene lookup returns CDR1 GTSNPN and CDR2 SVGIG (reference sequence). This CDR3 is CAWSKGPNQPQHF. DNA for the CDR3: TGTGCCTGGAGTAAGGGGCCGAATCAGCCCCAGCATTTT.

The CDR3 nucleotides read TGCGCCAGCAGCTCCAGGGGGCGGGGTGGCACAGATACGCAGTATTTT. Translation gives CASSSRGRGGTDTQYF. The genes are TRBV5-1 and TRBJ2-3, with 8 bases matching TRBD1. The germline V gene has CDR1 SGHRS and CDR2 YFSETQ. CDR3 length: 16 residues. After removal of 3 bases from V and 1 base from J, the junction contained 7 bases not matched to a gene.

This clone was counted a few times. This chain joins TRBV5-8 and TRBJ2-4; D unclear. CDR3 length: 15 residues. CDR1 and CDR2 (germline): SGHTS, YDEGEE. V was clipped by 1 base and J by 0 bases, with 8 bases between them. The CDR3 DNA sequence: TGTGCCAGCAGCTTGACGAGGCTAGCCAAAAACATTCAGTACTTC. It yields the protein CASSLTRLAKNIQYF.

Only a few counts were recorded for this clone. The chain combines TRBV7-8 with TRBJ1-5; D remains unclear. Germline CDR1 SGHVS, CDR2 FQNEAQ. The CDR3 runs to 14 residues. Between the trimmed V and J ends, which lost 1 base and 4 bases, there was a span of 8 bases. The CDR3 protein is CASSLVTENQPQHF. Here the CDR3 DNA reads TGTGCCAGCAGCTTAGTCACAGAGAATCAGCCCCAGCATTTT.

As regards this clone: The sample contains more than one DNA sequence encoding this CDR3. This chain uses TRBV5-1 with TRBJ2-3, with a possible D match to TRBD1 (6 bases). V was trimmed by 4 bases and J by 0 bases, leaving 9 bases between them. The germline CDR1 and CDR2 sequences are SGHRS and YFSETQ. The CDR3 length is 14 residues. The CDR3 is CASSDGTSTDTQYF. Written as DNA, the CDR3 is TGCGCCAGCAGCGACGGGACAAGCACAGATACGCAGTATTTT.

In this sample, this clone turned up once. The chain uses TRBV27 and TRBJ2-1, with D unclear. The CDR3 consists of 13 residues. V lost 0 bases to trimming and J lost 9 bases, with 9 bases between them. Germline CDR1 is MNHEY and CDR2 is SMNVEV (reference sequence). The CDR3 bases are TGTGCCAGCAGTTTATCGGGCGACATTGAGCAGTTCTTC. Amino acid sequence: CASSLSGDIEQFF.

CDR3 residues: CASSSVLIKLFF. The CDR3 DNA is TGTGCCAGCAGTTCGGTTTTGATAAAACTGTTTTTT. V and J are TRBV28 and TRBJ1-4; no firm D call. CDR1 MDHEN and CDR2 SYDVKM come from the germline V gene. The V end was cut by 4 bases, the J end by 10 bases, with 10 bases between. The CDR3 sequence is 12 residues long.

The chain recombines TRBV7-8 with TRBJ2-3; 9 bases line up with TRBD2. J lost 2 bases, V lost 6 bases, and 9 bases had no gene match. The CDR3 length is 16 residues. Germline-derived CDR1 and CDR2 are SGHVS and FQNEAQ. CDR3 loop: CASRWAGGRFTDTQYF. In DNA, the CDR3 is TGTGCCAGCAGATGGGCGGGGGGGCGATTCACAGATACGCAGTATTTT.

V is TRBV28 and J is TRBJ1-2; D is uncertain. The CDR3 has 12 amino acids. The germline V gene has CDR1 MDHEN and CDR2 SYDVKM. V was trimmed by 6 bases and J by 4 bases, leaving 9 bases between them. CDR3 residues: CASSQEGYGYTF. CDR3 in DNA: TGTGCCAGCAGCCAGGAAGGCTATGGCTACACCTTC.

V usage is TRBV5-6 and J usage is TRBJ1-2; D perhaps matches TRBD1 (5 bases). The V gene lost 2 bases and the J gene lost 7 bases, with 12 bases spanning the gap. CDR1 and CDR2 (germline): SGHDT, YYEEEE. The length of the CDR3 is 13 residues. In nucleotides, the CDR3 is TGTGCCAGCAGCTTATGGGGGGAGCGTGGCTACACCTTC. Residues: CASSLWGERGYTF. The whole variable domain, remainder taken from reference TRBV5-6 and TRBJ1-2, is DAGVTQSPTHLIKTRGQQVTLRCSPKSGHDTVSWYQQALGQGPQFIFQYYEEEERQRGNFPDRFSGHQFPNYSSELNVNALLLGDSALYLCASSLWGERGYTFGSGTRLTVV.

This clone was seen a few times. V is TRBV19 and J is TRBJ1-2; weak D call: TRBD1 (5 bases). This CDR3 has 13 amino acids. V was cut by 6 bases and J by 2 bases, with 10 bases left in between. Germline V gene data show CDR1 as LNHDA and CDR2 as SQIVND (reference sequence). CDR3 DNA sequence: TGTGCCAGTAGACGGACACAGAACTATGGCTACACCTTC. Amino acids: CASRRTQNYGYTF.

The V and J genes are TRBV2 and TRBJ2-1; D is unclear. From germline, CDR1 is SNHLY and CDR2 FYNNEI. V was pared by 9 bases and J by 9 bases, with 12 bases between. CDR3 size: 11 residues. CDR3 DNA sequence: TGTGCCAGTAAACTAAGTACTGAGCAGTTCTTC. Its translation: CASKLSTEQFF. Together with reference TRBV2 and TRBJ2-1, the CDR3 gives the full variable domain: EPEVTQTPSHQVTQMGQEVILRCVPISNHLYFYWYRQILGQKVEFLVSFYNNEISEKSEIFDDQFSVERPDGSNFTLKIRSTKLEDSAMYFCASKLSTEQFFGPGTRLTVL.

The V call is TRBV11-2, the J call TRBJ1-1, with 7 bases aligning to TRBD1. CDR3 length equals 14 residues. Germline lookup yields CDR1 SGHAT and CDR2 FQNNGV. The ends lost 5 bases at V and 1 base at J; junction bases unmatched: 4. CDR3 sequence (DNA): TGTGCCAGCAGCCCTAAGGGGGCGAACACTGAAGCTTTCTTT. Its translation is CASSPKGANTEAFF.